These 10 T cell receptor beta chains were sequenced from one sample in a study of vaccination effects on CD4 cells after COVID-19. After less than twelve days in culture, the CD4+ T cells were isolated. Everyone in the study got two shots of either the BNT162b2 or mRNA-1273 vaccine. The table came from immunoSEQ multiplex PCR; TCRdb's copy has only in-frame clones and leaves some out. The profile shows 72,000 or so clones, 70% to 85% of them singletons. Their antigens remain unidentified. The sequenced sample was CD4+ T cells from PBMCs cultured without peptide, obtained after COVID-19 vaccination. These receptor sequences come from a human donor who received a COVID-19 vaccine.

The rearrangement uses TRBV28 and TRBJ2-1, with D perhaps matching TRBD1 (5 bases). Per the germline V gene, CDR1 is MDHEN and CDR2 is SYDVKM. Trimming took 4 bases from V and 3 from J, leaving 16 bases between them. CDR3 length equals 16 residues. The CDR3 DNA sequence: TGTGCCAGCAGTTCTCAAGGGGCGGTTAACTACAATGAGCAGTTCTTC. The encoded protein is CASSSQGAVNYNEQFF.

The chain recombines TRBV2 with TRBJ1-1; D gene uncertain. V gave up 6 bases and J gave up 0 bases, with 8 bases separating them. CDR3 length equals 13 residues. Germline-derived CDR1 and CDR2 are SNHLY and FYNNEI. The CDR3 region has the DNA TGTGCCAGCAGACAGAGTCTGAACACTGAAGCTTTCTTT. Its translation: CASRQSLNTEAFF.

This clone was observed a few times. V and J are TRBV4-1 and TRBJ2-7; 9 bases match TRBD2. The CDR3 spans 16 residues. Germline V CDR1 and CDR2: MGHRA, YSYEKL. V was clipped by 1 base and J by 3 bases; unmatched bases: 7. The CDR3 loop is CASSQGPSGTYYEQYV. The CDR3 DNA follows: TGCGCCAGCAGCCAAGGCCCTAGCGGGACTTACTACGAGCAGTACGTC.

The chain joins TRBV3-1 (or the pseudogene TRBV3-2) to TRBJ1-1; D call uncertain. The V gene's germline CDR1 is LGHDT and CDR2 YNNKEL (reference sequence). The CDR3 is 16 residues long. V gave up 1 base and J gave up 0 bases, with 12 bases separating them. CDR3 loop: CASSQGSAGLNTEAFF. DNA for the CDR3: TGTGCCAGCAGCCAAGGGTCAGCCGGACTGAACACTGAAGCTTTCTTT.

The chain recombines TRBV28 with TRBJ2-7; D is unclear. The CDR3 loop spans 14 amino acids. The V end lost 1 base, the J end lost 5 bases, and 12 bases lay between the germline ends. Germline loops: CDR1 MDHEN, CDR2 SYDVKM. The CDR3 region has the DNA TGTGCCAGCAGTTTATATGGGGTTCTGAACGAGCAGTACGTC. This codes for CASSLYGVLNEQYV.

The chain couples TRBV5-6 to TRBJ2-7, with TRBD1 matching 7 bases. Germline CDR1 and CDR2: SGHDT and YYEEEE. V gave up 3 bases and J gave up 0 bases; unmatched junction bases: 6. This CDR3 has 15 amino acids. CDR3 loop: CASSSLGDSSYEQYV. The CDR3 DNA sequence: TGTGCCAGCAGCTCGCTTGGGGACAGCTCCTACGAGCAGTACGTC.

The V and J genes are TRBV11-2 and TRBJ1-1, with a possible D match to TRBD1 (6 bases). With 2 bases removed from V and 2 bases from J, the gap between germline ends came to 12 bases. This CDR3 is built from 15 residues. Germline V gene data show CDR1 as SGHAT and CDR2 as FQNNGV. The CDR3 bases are TGTGCCAGCAGCTTATATTCGGGGGCAAACACTGAAGCTTTCTTT. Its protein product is CASSLYSGANTEAFF.

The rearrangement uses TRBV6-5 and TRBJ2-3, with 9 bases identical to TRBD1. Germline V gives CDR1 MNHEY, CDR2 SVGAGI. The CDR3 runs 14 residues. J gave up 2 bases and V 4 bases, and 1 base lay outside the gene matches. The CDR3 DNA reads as TGTGCCAGCAGTTTACAGGGGGCCACAGATACGCAGTATTTT. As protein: CASSLQGATDTQYF.

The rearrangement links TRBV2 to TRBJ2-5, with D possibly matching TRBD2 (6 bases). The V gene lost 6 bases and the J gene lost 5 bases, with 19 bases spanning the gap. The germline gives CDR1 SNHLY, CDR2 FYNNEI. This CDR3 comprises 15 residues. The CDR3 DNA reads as TGTGCCAGCAGCCGGGGACTGTCGGGGCGGGAGACCCAGTACTTC. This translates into CASSRGLSGRETQYF.

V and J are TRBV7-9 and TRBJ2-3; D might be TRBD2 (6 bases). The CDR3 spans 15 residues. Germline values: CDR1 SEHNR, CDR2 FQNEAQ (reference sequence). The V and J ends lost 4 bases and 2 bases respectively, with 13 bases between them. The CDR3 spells CASSSPGLSTDTQYF. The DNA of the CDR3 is TGTGCCAGCAGCTCTCCGGGACTCTCCACAGATACGCAGTATTTT.